This TCR beta chain was sequenced for a study of shared clonotypes between healthy human individuals. CDR1 is SGHRS and CDR2 is YFSETQ in the germline V gene. Trimming pared 0 bases from V and 0 bases from J, leaving 8 bases between. The CDR3 has 15 residues. The assay was immunoSEQ multiplex PCR, and TCRdb's table has in-frame clones only and misses some. The top ten hold roughly 1.5% of the sample, which has about 960,000 clones, about three quarters seen once. Sequenced material: memory CD4+ T cells sorted from blood. The sample's subset: CD45RA-negative fraction. This rearrangement joins TRBV5-1 to TRBJ2-3; D is uncertain. The receptor was isolated from a young man in good health. CDR3: CASSLADTSTDTQYF. DNA for the CDR3: TGCGCCAGCAGCTTGGCAGATACTAGCACAGATACGCAGTATTTT.